The clone carrying this TCR beta chain was recorded a few times. This sample was included in a study of patients and donors after allogeneic stem cell transplantation. TCRdb reanalysed the RT-PCR reads using MiXCR and keeps one entry per CDR3 protein. This table has some 960,000 distinct CDR3 sequences, roughly 18% appearing once. The CDR3 length is 14 residues. The germline V gene encodes CDR1 SGDLS and CDR2 YYNGEE. V gave up 3 bases and J gave up 3 bases, with 12 bases separating them. The source is a human donor who was either an allogeneic HSCT recipient or a stem cell or donor lymphocyte infusion donor (not recorded which). It is not recorded whose cells these are; they may come from a transplant donor. The V call is TRBV9, the J call TRBJ1-1; D possibly corresponds to TRBD1 (5 bases). Material for sequencing was blood, either unsorted or a sorted T cell fraction (not recorded which). The CDR3 DNA follows: TGTGCCAGCAGCGCGGAGACAGACTACACTGAAGCTTTCTTT. It encodes CASSAETDYTEAFF.